The TCR beta chain under discussion was sequenced for a study of blood T cells in healthy people across ages. About this clonotype itself: Its target is not known.

Total RNA amounts of at least 5 micrograms were extracted per sample. Findings and limits, study-wide: Whereas aged donors had fewer naive CD4+ cells, long-lived donors had more of them and higher diversity.

Combining a sample-barcoded 5' primer with a J-beta primer mix, a second PCR ran for 7 to 11 cycles. A template-switch adaptor that had 12 random nucleotides put a tag on each cDNA molecule. Sequencing yielded, for each sample, at least 3 million paired-end reads carrying CDR3. A single record per CDR3 protein comes from TCRdb applying MiXCR to the 5' RACE reads. The data contain over 1.5 million distinct CDR3 sequences, roughly 50% of them singletons. The germline V and J ends were trimmed by 8 bases and 2 bases, with 9 bases remaining between them. This CDR3 comprises 12 residues. Germline-derived CDR1 and CDR2 are PRHDT and FYEKMQ (reference sequence).

The chain links TRBV13 to TRBJ1-1; no clear D gene. The sequence was obtained from a woman aged 40 to 49 in good health. Input material: blood. CDR3 coding DNA: TGTGCCAGCGGAGGTAAAAACACTGAAGCTTTCTTT. This translates into CASGGKNTEAFF. Complete variable domain (other parts from reference TRBV13 and TRBJ1-1): AAGVIQSPRHLIKEKRETATLKCYPIPRHDTVYWYQQGPGQDPQFLISFYEKMQSDKGSIPDRFSAQQFSDYHSELNMSSLELGDSALYFCASGGKNTEAFFGQGTRLTVV.